The clone carrying this T cell receptor beta chain has a count of ten or more. Its antigen remains unknown. Trimming pared 3 bases from V and 7 bases from J, leaving 13 bases between. Germline-derived CDR1 and CDR2 are SEHNR and FQNEAQ (reference sequence). This CDR3 spans 14 amino acids. The record originates from a study of T cell repertoires in cytomegalovirus infection. Study overall: Well-studied HLA-B-restricted epitopes and recently identified HLA-C-restricted epitopes of CMV were both used in the study.

TCRdb reanalysed the reads using MiXCR and keeps one entry per CDR3 protein. The sample shows about 310,000 distinct CDR3 sequences, 20% to 30% of them seen only once. Findings and caveats of the study: The study identified carriers of CMV plus the relevant HLA from cumulative public TCR beta family frequency.

This material consisted of cultured PBMCs, taken from culture after CMV antigen stimulation. V gene TRBV7-9 combines with J gene TRBJ2-1, with D unclear. This receptor was identified in a human donor in good health (CMV status not recorded). Some clones in this sample may be carry-over from other donors' samples. The DNA of the CDR3 is TGTGCCAGCAGCTTTGAATTGCAGGCGAATGAGCAGTTCTTC. Protein product: CASSFELQANEQFF.